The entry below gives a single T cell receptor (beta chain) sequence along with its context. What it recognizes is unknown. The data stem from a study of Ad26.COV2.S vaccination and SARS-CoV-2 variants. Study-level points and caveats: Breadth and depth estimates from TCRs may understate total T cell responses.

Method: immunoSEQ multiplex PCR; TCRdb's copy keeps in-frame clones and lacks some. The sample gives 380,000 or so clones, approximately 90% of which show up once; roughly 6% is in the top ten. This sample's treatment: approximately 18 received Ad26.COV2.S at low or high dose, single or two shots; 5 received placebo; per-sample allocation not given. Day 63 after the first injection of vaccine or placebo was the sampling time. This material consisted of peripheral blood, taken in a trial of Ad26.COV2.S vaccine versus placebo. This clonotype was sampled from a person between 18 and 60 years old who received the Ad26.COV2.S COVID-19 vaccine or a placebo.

The CDR3 bases are TGTGCCTGGAGGGGACAGGGGCTTTCACCCCTCCACTTT. Residues: CAWRGQGLSPLHF. This chain connects TRBV30 to TRBJ1-6; 10 bases are a match to TRBD1. The V gene's germline CDR1 is GTSNPN and CDR2 SVGIG (reference sequence). Losses at the gene ends were 3 bases for V and 9 bases for J; bases not matched to a gene: 2. This CDR3 is built from 13 residues.